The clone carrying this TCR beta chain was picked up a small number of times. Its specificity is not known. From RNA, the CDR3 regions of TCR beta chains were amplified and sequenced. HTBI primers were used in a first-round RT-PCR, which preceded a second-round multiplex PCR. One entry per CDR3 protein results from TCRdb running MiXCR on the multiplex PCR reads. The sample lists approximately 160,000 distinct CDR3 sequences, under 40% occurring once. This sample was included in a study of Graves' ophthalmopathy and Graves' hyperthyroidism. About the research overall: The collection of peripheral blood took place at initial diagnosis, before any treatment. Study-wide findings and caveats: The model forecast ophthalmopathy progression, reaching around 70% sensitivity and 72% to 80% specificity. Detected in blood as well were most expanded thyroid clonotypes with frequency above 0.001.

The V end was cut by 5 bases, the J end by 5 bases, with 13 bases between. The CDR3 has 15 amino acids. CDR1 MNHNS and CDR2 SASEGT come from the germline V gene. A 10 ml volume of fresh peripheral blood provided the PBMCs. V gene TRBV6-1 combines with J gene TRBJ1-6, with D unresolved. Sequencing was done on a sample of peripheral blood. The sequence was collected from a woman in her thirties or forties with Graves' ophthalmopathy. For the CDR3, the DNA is TGTGCCAGCAGTAAACTCCACGGCCATAATTCACCCCTCCACTTT. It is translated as CASSKLHGHNSPLHF.